This T cell receptor (beta chain) was identified during a study of molecular identifiers for immune sequencing clone quantification. Study findings and constraints: Clones above 20 RNA copies contained over 97% of effector molecules and under 1% of naive molecules.

In TCRdb, the PCR reads were re-called with MiXCR into one record per CDR3 protein. The table has just under 650,000 distinct CDR3 sequences, less than 20% seen once. Points on this clonotype: Its target is not known.

Germline V gene lookup returns CDR1 SGDLS and CDR2 YYNGEE. The CDR3 sequence is 14 residues long. The V gene lost 2 bases and the J gene lost 8 bases, with 14 bases spanning the gap. The sequencing sample was made of naive CD8+ T cells from blood, with Jurkat cell RNA spiked in. Subset of the sample: FACS-sorted CD8+CD4-CCR7+CD45RA+ naive T cells. The V call is TRBV9, the J call TRBJ2-1, with D tentatively TRBD1 (5 bases). The sequence came from a human donor in good health. Some libraries in this study had Jurkat cell RNA spiked in. Here the CDR3 DNA reads TGTGCCAGCAGCGTGAGCAGGGCAGTCGATGAGCAGTTCTTC. As protein: CASSVSRAVDEQFF.